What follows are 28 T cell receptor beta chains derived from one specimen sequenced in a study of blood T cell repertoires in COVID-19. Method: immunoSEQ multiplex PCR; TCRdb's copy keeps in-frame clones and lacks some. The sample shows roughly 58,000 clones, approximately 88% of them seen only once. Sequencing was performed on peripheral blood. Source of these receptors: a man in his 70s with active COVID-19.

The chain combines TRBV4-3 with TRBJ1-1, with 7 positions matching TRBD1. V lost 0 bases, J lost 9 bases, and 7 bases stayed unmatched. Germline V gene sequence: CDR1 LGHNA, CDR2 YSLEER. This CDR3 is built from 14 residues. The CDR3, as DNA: TGCGCCAGCAGCCAAGATCTCTACAGGGGAAAAGCTTTCTTT. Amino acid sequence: CASSQDLYRGKAFF.

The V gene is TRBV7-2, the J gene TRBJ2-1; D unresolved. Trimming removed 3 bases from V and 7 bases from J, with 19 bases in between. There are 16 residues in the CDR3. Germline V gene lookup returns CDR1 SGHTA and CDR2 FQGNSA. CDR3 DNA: TGTGCCAGCAGCTTTCAAGCTCCCCTTAGTTTAAATGAGCAGTTCTTC. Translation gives CASSFQAPLSLNEQFF.

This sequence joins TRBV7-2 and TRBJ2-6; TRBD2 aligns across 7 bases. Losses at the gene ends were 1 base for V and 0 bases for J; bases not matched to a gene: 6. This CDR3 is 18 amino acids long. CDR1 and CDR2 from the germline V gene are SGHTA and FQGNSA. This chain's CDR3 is CASSLVSSGVSGANVLTF. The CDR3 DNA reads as TGTGCCAGCAGCTTAGTATCCAGCGGGGTCTCTGGGGCCAACGTCCTGACTTTC.

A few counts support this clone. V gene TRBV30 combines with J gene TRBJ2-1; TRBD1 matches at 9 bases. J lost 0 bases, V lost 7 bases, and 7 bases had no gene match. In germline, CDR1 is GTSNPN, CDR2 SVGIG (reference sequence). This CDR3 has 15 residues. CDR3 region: CASDRGVGSYNEQFF. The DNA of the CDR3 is TGTGCCTCTGACAGGGGGGTGGGCTCCTACAATGAGCAGTTCTTC.

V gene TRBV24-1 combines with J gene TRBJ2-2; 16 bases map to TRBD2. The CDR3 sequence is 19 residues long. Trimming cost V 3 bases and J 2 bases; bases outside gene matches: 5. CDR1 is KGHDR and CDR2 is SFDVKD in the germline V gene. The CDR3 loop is CATSDGGTSGRGNTGELFF. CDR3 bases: TGTGCCACCAGTGATGGAGGGACTAGCGGGAGGGGAAACACCGGGGAGCTGTTTTTT.

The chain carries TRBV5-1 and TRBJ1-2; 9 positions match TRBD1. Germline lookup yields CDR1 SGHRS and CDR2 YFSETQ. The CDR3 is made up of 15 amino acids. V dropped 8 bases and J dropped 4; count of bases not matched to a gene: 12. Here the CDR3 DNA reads TGCGCCAGTTCGGTCCAGGGACAGGGAATCTATGGCTACACCTTC. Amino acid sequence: CASSVQGQGIYGYTF.

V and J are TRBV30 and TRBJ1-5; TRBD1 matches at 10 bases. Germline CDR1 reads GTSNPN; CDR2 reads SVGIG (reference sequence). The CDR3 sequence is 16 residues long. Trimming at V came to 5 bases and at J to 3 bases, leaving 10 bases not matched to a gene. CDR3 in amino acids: CAWAPGQGLYNQPQHF. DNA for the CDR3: TGTGCCTGGGCCCCGGGACAGGGGCTTTACAATCAGCCCCAGCATTTT.

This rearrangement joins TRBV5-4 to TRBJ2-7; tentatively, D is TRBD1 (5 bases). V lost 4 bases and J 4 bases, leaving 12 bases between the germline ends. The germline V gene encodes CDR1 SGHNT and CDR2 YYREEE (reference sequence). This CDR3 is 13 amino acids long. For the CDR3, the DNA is TGTGCCAGCAGCCGAAGCACAGGTTACGAGCAGTACTTC. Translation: CASSRSTGYEQYF.

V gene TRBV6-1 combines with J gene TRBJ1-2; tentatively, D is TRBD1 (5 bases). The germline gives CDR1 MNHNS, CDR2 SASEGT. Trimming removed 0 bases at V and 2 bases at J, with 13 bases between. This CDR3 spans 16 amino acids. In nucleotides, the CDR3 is TGTGCCAGCAGTGAAGCAAGACAGCACCGAAACTATGGCTACACCTTC. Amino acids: CASSEARQHRNYGYTF.

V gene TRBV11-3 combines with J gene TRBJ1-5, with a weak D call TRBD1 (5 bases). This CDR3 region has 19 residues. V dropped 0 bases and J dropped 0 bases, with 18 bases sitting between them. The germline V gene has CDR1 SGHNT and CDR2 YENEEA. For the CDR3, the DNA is TGTGCCAGCAGCTTAGAGGGCCAGGGTACCCCCTATAGCAATCAGCCCCAGCATTTT. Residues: CASSLEGQGTPYSNQPQHF.

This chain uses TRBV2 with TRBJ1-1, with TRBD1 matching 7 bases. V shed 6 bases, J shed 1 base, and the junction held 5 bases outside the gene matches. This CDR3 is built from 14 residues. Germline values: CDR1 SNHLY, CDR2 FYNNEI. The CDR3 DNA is TGTGCCAGCAGAGATTGGACAGGGAACACTGAAGCTTTCTTT. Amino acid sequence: CASRDWTGNTEAFF.

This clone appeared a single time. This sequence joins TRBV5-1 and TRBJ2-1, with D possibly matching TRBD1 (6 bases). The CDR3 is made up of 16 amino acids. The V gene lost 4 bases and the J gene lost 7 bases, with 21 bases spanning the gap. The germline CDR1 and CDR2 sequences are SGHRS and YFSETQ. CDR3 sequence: CASSPTGLSPTNEQFF. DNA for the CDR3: TGCGCCAGCAGCCCGACAGGCTTGTCCCCCACTAATGAGCAGTTCTTC.

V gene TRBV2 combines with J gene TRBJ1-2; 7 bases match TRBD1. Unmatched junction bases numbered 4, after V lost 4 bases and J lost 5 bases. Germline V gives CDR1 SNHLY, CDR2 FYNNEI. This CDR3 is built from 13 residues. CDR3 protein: CASSVGTEYGYTF. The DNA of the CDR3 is TGTGCCAGCAGTGTTGGGACAGAGTATGGCTACACCTTC.

Here the CDR3 DNA reads TGCAGTGCCCCCGTCGGGTATGAGCAGTTCTTC. This encodes CSAPVGYEQFF. The V call is TRBV20-1, the J call TRBJ2-1; D is undetermined. The CDR3 length is 11 residues. In germline, CDR1 is DFQATT, CDR2 SNEGSKA (reference sequence). V dropped 6 bases and J dropped 8 bases, with 11 bases sitting between them.

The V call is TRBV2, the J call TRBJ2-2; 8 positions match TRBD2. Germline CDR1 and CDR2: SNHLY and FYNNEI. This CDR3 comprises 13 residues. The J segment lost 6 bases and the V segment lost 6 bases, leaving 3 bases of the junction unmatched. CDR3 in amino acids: CASRFSGAGELFF. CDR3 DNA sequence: TGTGCCAGCAGATTTAGCGGGGCCGGGGAGCTGTTTTTT.

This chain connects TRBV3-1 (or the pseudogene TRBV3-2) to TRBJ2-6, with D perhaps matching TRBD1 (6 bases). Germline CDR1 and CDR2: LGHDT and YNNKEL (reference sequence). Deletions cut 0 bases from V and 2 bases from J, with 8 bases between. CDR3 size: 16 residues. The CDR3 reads CASSQEKGAGANVLTF. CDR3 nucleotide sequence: TGTGCCAGCAGCCAAGAGAAGGGGGCTGGGGCCAACGTCCTGACTTTC.

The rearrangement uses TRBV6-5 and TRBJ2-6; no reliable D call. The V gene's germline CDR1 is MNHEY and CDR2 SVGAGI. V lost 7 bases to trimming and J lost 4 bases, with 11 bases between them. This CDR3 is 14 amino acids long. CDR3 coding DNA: TGTGCCAGCACACGCGTCCACGGGGCCAACGTCCTGACTTTC. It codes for CASTRVHGANVLTF.

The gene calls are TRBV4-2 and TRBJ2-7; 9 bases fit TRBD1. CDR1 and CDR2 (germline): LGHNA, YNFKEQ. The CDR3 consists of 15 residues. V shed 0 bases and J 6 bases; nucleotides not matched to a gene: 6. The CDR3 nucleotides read TGTGCCAGCAGCCAAGAGGTCACAGGGGGCCGCGAGCAGTACTTC. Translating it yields CASSQEVTGGREQYF.

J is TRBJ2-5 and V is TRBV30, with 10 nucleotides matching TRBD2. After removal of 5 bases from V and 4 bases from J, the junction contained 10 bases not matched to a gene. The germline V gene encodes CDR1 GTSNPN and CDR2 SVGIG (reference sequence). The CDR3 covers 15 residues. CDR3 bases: TGTGCCTGGCAGGAGGGTAGCGGGAGGACAGAGACCCAGTACTTC. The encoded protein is CAWQEGSGRTETQYF. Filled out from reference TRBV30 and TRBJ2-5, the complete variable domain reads SQTIHQWPATLVQPVGSPLSLECTVEGTSNPNLYWYRQAAGRGLQLLFYSVGIGQISSEVPQNLSASRPQDRQFILSSKKLLLSDSGFYLCAWQEGSGRTETQYFGPGTRLLVL.

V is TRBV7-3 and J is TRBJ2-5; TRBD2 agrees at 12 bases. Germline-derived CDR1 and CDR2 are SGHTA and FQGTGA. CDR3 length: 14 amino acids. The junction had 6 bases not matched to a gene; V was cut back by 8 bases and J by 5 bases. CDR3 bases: TGTGCCAGCGCCCTAGCGGGAGGGCCGGAGACCCAGTACTTC. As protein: CASALAGGPETQYF.

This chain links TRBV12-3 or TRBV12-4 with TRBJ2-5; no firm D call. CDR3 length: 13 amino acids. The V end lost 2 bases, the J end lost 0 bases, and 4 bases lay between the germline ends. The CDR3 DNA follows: TGTGCCAGCAGTTTACGGGACCAAGAGACCCAGTACTTC. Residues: CASSLRDQETQYF.

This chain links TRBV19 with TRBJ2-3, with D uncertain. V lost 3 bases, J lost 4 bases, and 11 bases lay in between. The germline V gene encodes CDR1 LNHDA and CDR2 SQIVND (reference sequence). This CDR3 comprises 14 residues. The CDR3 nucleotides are TGTGCCAGTAGTATTTTTAGTCTCGCAGATACGCAGTATTTT. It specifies CASSIFSLADTQYF.

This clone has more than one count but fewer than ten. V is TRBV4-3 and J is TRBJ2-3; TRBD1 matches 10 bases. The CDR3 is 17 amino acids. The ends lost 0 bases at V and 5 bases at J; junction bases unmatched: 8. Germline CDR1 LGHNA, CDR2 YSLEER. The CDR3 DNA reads TGCGCCAGCAGCCAAGATGTGGACAGGGGGTTTAAAGATACGCAGTATTTT. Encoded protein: CASSQDVDRGFKDTQYF.

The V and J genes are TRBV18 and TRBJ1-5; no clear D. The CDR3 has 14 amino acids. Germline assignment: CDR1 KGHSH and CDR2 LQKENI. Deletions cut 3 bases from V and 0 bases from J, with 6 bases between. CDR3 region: CASSPADSNQPQHF. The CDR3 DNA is TGTGCCAGCTCACCCGCGGATAGCAATCAGCCCCAGCATTTT. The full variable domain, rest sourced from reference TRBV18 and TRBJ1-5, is NAGVMQNPRHLVRRRGQEARLRCSPMKGHSHVYWYRQLPEEGLKFMVYLQKENIIDESGMPKERFSAEFPKEGPSILRIQQVVRGDSAAYFCASSPADSNQPQHFGDGTRLSIL.

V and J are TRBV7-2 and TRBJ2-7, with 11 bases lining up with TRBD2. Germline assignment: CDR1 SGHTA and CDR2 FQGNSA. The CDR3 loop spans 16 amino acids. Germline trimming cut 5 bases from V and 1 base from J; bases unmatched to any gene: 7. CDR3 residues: CASSPTGTSGSYEQYF. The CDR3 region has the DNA TGTGCCAGCAGCCCCACCGGGACTAGCGGTTCCTACGAGCAGTACTTC.

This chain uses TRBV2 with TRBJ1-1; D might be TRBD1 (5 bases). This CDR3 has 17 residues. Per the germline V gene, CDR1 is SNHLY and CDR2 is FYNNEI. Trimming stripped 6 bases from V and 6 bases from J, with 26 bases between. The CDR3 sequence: CASRMTRQSTFGAEAFF. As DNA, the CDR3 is TGTGCCAGCAGGATGACTCGACAGTCTACCTTTGGGGCTGAAGCTTTCTTT.

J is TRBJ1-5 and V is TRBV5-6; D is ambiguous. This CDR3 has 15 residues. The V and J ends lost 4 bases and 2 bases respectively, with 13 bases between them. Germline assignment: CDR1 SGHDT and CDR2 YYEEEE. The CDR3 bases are TGTGCCAGCAGCACGCTATCGGTGGGCAATCAGCCCCAGCATTTT. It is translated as CASSTLSVGNQPQHF.

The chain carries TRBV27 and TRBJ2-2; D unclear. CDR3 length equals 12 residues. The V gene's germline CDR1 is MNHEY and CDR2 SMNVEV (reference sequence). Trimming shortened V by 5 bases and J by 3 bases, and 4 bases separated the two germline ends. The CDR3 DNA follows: TGTGCCAGCAGTCCTTACACCGGGGAGCTGTTTTTT. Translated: CASSPYTGELFF.